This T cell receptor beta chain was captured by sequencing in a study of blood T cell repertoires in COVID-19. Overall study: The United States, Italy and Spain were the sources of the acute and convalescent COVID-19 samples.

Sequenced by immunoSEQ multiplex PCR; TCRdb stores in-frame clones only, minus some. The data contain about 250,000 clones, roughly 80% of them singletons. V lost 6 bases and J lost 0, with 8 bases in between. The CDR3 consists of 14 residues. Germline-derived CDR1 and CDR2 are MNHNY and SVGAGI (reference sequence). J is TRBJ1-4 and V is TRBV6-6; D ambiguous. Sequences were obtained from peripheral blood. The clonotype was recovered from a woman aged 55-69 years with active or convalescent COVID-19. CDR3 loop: CASRVGATNEKLFF. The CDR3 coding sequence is TGTGCCAGCAGGGTGGGAGCAACTAATGAAAAACTGTTTTTT.